This T cell receptor (beta chain) was recorded in a study of T cells after yellow fever vaccination. TCRdb used MiXCR to reprocess the 5' RACE reads, holding one entry per CDR3 protein. Of approximately 550,000 distinct CDR3 sequences in the sample, roughly 14% were seen once. The clonotype was recovered from a man aged 25 to 40 who received the YFV17D yellow fever vaccine. The source material was PBMCs, sampled on the day of the yellow fever booster vaccination.

CDR3 DNA sequence: TGTGCCAGCAGTTCTGGGGGACTCTACAATGAGCAGTTCTTC. This translates into CASSSGGLYNEQFF. The chain uses TRBV12-3 or TRBV12-4 and TRBJ2-1; D is perhaps TRBD2 (6 bases). This CDR3 region has 14 residues. Trimming shortened V by 4 bases and J by 3 bases, and 10 bases separated the two germline ends.